Presented here are 14 T cell receptor beta chains from one specimen sequenced in a study of PD-L1 blockade in urothelial cancer. TCRdb's table, derived via immunoSEQ multiplex PCR, lists solely in-frame clones and lacks some. The sample yields under 100,000 clones, roughly 82% seen once. Source: PBMCs, taken around atezolizumab (anti-PD-L1) treatment. Source of these receptors: a man between 65 and 79 years old with urothelial cancer.

This rearrangement joins TRBV19 to TRBJ2-1; possible D gene TRBD1, 6 bases. The CDR3 runs to 14 residues. V lost 0 bases and J 10 bases, leaving 13 bases between the germline ends. From germline, CDR1 is LNHDA and CDR2 SQIVND (reference sequence). CDR3 coding DNA: TGTGCCAGTAGTATAGAGACCGGTGGGACAGAGCAGTTCTTC. Encoded protein: CASSIETGGTEQFF.

The chain combines TRBV6-5 with TRBJ1-1, with D uncertain. Germline lookup yields CDR1 MNHEY and CDR2 SVGAGI. Trimming stripped 6 bases from V and 1 base from J, with 9 bases between. This CDR3 is built from 13 residues. CDR3 region: CASSRKPNTEAFF. CDR3 in DNA: TGTGCCAGCAGCCGAAAGCCGAACACTGAAGCTTTCTTT.

V usage is TRBV7-2 and J usage is TRBJ1-2, with D perhaps TRBD1 (5 bases). The V end lost 4 bases, the J end lost 1 base, and 16 bases lay between the germline ends. The germline V gene encodes CDR1 SGHTA and CDR2 FQGNSA. The CDR3 extends over 16 amino acids. DNA for the CDR3: TGTGCCAGCAGCTCAGGACATGCCTCTTTTAACTATGGCTACACCTTC. Translated: CASSSGHASFNYGYTF.

The chain links TRBV5-6 to TRBJ2-7; D is undetermined. The germline CDR1 and CDR2 sequences are SGHDT and YYEEEE. V shed 2 bases and J shed 6 bases, with 6 bases lying between them. This CDR3 contains 11 residues. As DNA, the CDR3 is TGTGCCAGCAGCTTCGGTCGCGAGCAGTACTTC. Its protein product is CASSFGREQYF.

About this clone itself: Other nucleotide sequences from this sample produce the same CDR3. The genes are TRBV5-1 and TRBJ1-3; no clear D. Trimming stripped 0 bases from V and 0 bases from J, with 7 bases between. CDR1 is SGHRS, CDR2 YFSETQ, per germline. The CDR3 extends over 15 amino acids. CDR3 sequence reads: CASSLGAGSGNTIYF. The CDR3 DNA reads as TGCGCCAGCAGCTTGGGGGCTGGCTCTGGAAACACCATATATTTT.

The chain links TRBV19 to TRBJ2-1; the D gene is possibly TRBD2 (6 bases). V lost 3 bases to trimming and J lost 5 bases, with 11 bases between them. The length of the CDR3 is 14 residues. Per germline, CDR1 LNHDA and CDR2 SQIVND (reference sequence). The CDR3 DNA reads as TGTGCCAGTAGTATTGGTGGCGGGGACAATGAGCAGTTCTTC. This translates into CASSIGGGDNEQFF.

This clone was observed once. The chain carries TRBV5-5 and TRBJ1-3; weak D call: TRBD1 (6 bases). Trimming pared 4 bases from V and 3 bases from J, leaving 20 bases between. Germline V gene sequence: CDR1 SGHKS, CDR2 YYEKEE (reference sequence). The CDR3 has 17 residues. The CDR3 nucleotides read TGTGCCAGCAGCCAAAGGGCACCACAGGGTGGTGGAAACACCATATATTTT. Protein product: CASSQRAPQGGGNTIYF.

This clone has a handful of counts. The sample contains more than one DNA sequence encoding this CDR3. V usage is TRBV5-1 and J usage is TRBJ1-4; the D gene is possibly TRBD1 (5 bases). The CDR3 consists of 14 residues. Trimming stripped 0 bases from V and 5 bases from J, with 8 bases between. Germline V lookup: CDR1 SGHRS, CDR2 YFSETQ. Written as DNA, the CDR3 is TGCGCCAGCAGCTTGGGCCAGGGAAATGAAAAACTGTTTTTT. Its translation: CASSLGQGNEKLFF.

The V call is TRBV2, the J call TRBJ1-5; a weak D match, TRBD1 (5 bases). This CDR3 region has 14 residues. CDR1 and CDR2 from the germline V gene are SNHLY and FYNNEI. Trimming took off 3 bases at V and 5 bases at J, with 11 bases between the two ends. The CDR3 DNA sequence: TGTGCCAGCAGTGACAGGGAACGGGATCAGCCCCAGCATTTT. It yields the protein CASSDRERDQPQHF.

Regarding this clone: The sample contains more than one DNA sequence encoding this CDR3. The V and J genes are TRBV19 and TRBJ2-5; 10 bases map to TRBD2. Germline CDR1 reads LNHDA; CDR2 reads SQIVND (reference sequence). The CDR3 is 13 amino acids. The trim removed 6 bases at V and 4 bases at J, leaving 2 bases unmatched. The CDR3 loop is CASRLAGGETQYF. The CDR3 bases are TGTGCCAGTAGGTTAGCGGGAGGAGAGACCCAGTACTTC. Complete variable domain (other parts from reference TRBV19 and TRBJ2-5): DGGITQSPKYLFRKEGQNVTLSCEQNLNHDAMYWYRQDPGQGLRLIYYSQIVNDFQKGDIAEGYSVSREKKESFPLTVTSAQKNPTAFYLCASRLAGGETQYFGPGTRLLVL.

This sequence joins TRBV5-4 and TRBJ1-2; TRBD1 matches at 9 bases. V lost 0 bases to trimming and J lost 10 bases; unmatched junction nucleotides: 10. Germline CDR1 reads SGHNT; CDR2 reads YYREEE (reference sequence). The length of the CDR3 is 15 residues. The DNA for the CDR3 is TGTGCCAGCAGCTTGGCCAATCGGGACAGGGTTGACTACACCTTC. Residues: CASSLANRDRVDYTF.

CDR3 DNA sequence: TGTGCCAGCAGCACCATGGCGGGGGACAGGGTTAATGAGCAGTTCTTC. Protein: CASSTMAGDRVNEQFF. J is TRBJ2-1 and V is TRBV5-6; 9 bases align to TRBD1. The germline V gene encodes CDR1 SGHDT and CDR2 YYEEEE. The CDR3 consists of 16 residues. Trimming removed 4 bases from V and 7 bases from J; junction bases left unmatched: 12.

This chain connects TRBV7-9 to TRBJ1-1; the D gene is possibly TRBD1 (5 bases). Germline CDR1 SEHNR, CDR2 FQNEAQ (reference sequence). Trimming removed 2 bases at V and 8 bases at J, with 6 bases between. The CDR3 length is 11 residues. The DNA of the CDR3 is TGTGCCAGCAGCTTAAGGGGAGAAGCTTTCTTT. This encodes CASSLRGEAFF.

The chain employs TRBV5-4 and TRBJ2-5, with 13 bases that match TRBD2. Germline V gene lookup returns CDR1 SGHNT and CDR2 YYREEE (reference sequence). The CDR3 is 16 amino acids. Trimming took 4 bases from V and 3 from J; bases not matched to a gene: 6. The DNA for the CDR3 is TGTGCCAGCAGCCGGACTAGCGGGAGTGAAAAAGAGACCCAGTACTTC. Amino acid sequence: CASSRTSGSEKETQYF.